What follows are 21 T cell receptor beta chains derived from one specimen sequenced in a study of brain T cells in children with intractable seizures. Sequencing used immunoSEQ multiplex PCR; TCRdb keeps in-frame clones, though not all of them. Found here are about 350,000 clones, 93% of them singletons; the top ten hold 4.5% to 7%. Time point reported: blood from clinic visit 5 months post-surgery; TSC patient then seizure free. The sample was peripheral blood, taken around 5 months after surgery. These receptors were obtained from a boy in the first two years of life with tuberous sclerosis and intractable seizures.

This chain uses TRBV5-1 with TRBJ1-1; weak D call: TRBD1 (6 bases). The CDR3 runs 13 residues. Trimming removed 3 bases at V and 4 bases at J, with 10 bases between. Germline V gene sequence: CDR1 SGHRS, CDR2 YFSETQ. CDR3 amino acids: CASSSAGVTEAFF. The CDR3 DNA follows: TGCGCCAGCAGCTCCGCAGGGGTCACTGAAGCTTTCTTT.

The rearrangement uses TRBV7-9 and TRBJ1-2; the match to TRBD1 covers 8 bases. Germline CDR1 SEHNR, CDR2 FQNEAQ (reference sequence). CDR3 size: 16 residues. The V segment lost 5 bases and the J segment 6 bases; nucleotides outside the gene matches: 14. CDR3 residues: CASSTGGQGAGNGYTF. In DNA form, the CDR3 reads TGTGCCAGCAGCACCGGAGGGCAGGGGGCGGGAAATGGCTACACCTTC.

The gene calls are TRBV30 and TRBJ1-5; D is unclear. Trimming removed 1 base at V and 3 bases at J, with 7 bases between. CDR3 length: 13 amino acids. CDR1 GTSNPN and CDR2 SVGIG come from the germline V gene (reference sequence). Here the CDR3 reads CAWSGEYNQPQHF. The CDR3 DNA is TGTGCCTGGAGTGGGGAATACAATCAGCCCCAGCATTTT.

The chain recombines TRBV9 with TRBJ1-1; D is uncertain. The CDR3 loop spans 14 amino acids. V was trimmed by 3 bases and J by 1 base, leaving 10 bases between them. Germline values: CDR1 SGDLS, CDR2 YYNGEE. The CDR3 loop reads CASSERVENTEAFF. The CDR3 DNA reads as TGTGCCAGCAGCGAAAGGGTGGAGAACACTGAAGCTTTCTTT.

CDR3 sequence (DNA): TGCAGTGCGAGTATGGGGCCCGCCGGGACCCTCCACTTT. This encodes CSASMGPAGTLHF. The gene calls are TRBV20-1 and TRBJ1-6; maybe TRBD1 (5 bases). CDR1 and CDR2 (germline): DFQATT, SNEGSKA (reference sequence). V was shortened by 6 bases and J by 14 bases, with 20 bases between the two germline ends. The CDR3 is made up of 13 amino acids.

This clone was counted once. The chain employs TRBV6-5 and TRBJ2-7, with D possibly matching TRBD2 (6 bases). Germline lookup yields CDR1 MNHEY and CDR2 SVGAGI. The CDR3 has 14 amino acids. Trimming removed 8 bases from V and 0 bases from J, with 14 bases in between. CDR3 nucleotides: TGTGCCAGCCAATACCGGGGGAGCTCCTACGAGCAGTACTTC. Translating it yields CASQYRGSSYEQYF.

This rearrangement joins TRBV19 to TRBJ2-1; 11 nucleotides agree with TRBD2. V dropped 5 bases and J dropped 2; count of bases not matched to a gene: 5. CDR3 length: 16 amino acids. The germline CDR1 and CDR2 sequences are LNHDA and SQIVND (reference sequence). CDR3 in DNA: TGTGCCAGTAGTCTTGCTAGCGGGGGGCCCTACAATGAGCAGTTCTTC. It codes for CASSLASGGPYNEQFF.

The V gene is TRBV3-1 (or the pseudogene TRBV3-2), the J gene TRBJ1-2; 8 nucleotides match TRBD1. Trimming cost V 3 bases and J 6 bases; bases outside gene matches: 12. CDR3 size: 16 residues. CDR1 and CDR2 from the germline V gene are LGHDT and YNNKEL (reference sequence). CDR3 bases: TGTGCCAGCAGCCATGAGGGGGCCGACAGGGGCCATGGCTACACCTTC. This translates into CASSHEGADRGHGYTF.

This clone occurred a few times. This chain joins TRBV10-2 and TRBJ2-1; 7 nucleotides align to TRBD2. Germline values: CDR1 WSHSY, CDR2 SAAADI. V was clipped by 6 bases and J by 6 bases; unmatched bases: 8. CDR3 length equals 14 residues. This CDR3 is CASRWGIAGNEQFF. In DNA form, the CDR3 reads TGCGCCAGCAGGTGGGGGATAGCGGGCAATGAGCAGTTCTTC.

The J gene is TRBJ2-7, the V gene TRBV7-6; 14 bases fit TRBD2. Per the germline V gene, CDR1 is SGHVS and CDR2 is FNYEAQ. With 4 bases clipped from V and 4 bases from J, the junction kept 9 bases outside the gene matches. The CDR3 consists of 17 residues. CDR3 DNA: TGTGCCAGCAGCTCCAGGACTAGCGGGGGGTTAGGGTACGAGCAGTACTTC. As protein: CASSSRTSGGLGYEQYF.

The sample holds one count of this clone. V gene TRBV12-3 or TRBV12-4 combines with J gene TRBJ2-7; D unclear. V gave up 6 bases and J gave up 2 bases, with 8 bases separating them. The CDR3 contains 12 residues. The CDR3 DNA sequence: TGTGCCAGCAGCCCCCATGCCTACGAGCAGTACTTC. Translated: CASSPHAYEQYF.

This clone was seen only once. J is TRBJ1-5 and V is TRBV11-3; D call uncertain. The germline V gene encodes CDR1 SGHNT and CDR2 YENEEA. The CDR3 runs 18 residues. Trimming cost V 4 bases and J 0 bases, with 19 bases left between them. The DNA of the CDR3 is TGTGCCAGCAGCTCGCAACTAGGTCATTATTATAGCAATCAGCCCCAGCATTTT. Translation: CASSSQLGHYYSNQPQHF.

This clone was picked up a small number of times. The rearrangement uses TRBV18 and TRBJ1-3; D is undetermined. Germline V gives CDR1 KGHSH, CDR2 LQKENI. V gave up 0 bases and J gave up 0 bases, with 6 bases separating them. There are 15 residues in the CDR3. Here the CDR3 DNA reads TGTGCCAGCTCACCACCCCCCGTCTCTGGAAACACCATATATTTT. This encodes CASSPPPVSGNTIYF.

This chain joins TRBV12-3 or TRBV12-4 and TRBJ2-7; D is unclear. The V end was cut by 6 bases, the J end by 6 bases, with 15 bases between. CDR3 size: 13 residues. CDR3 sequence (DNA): TGTGCCAGCAGCCATAGTGGAACCGGCGAGCAGTACTTC. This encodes CASSHSGTGEQYF.

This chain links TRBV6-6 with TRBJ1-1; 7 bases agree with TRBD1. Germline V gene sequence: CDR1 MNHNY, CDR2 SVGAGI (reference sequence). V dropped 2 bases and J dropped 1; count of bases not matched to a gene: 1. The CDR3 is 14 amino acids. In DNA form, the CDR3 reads TGTGCCAGCAGTTACCGGGACAGGAACACTGAAGCTTTCTTT. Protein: CASSYRDRNTEAFF.

CDR3 in amino acids: CASSPDSSEQFF. The CDR3 coding sequence is TGTGCCAGCTCACCGGACTCGTCAGAGCAGTTCTTC. The chain uses TRBV18 and TRBJ2-1; D is possibly TRBD2 (5 bases). This CDR3 region has 12 residues. Germline V gene data show CDR1 as KGHSH and CDR2 as LQKENI. Trimming took off 3 bases at V and 10 bases at J, with 10 bases between the two ends.

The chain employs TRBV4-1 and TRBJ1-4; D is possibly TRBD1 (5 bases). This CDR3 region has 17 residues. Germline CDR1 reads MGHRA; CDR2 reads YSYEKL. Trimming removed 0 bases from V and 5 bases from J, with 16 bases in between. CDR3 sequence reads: CASSQEGGTERNEKLFF. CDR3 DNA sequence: TGCGCCAGCAGCCAAGAGGGGGGGACGGAACGGAATGAAAAACTGTTTTTT.

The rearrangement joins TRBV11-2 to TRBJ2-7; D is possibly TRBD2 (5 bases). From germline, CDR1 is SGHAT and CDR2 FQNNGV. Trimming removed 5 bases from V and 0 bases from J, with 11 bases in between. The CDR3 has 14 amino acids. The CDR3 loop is CASSPAGRSYEQYF. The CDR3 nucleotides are TGTGCCAGCAGCCCGGCGGGTCGCTCCTACGAGCAGTACTTC.

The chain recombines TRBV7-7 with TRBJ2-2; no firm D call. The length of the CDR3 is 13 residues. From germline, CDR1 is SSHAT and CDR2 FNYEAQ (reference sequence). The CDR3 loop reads CATLDSNTGELFF. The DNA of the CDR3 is TGTGCTACACTTGACTCCAACACCGGGGAGCTGTTTTTT. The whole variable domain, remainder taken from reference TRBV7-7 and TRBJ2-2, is GAGVSQSPRYKVTKRGQDVTLRCDPISSHATLYWYQQALGQGPEFLTYFNYEAQPDKSGLPSDRFSAERPEGSISTLTIQRTEQRDSAMYRCATLDSNTGELFFGEGSRLTVL.

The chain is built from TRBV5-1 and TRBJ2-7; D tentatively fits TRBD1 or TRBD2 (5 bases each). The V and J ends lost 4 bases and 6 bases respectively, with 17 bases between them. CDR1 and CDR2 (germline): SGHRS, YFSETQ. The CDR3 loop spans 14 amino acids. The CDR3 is CASSPGTDPTEQYF. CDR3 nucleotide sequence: TGCGCCAGCAGCCCCGGGACGGATCCGACCGAGCAGTACTTC.

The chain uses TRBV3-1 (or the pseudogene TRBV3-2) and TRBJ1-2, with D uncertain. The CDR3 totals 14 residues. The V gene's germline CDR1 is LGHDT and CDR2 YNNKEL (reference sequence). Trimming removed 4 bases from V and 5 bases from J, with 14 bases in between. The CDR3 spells CASSPPEESYGYTF. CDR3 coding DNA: TGTGCCAGCAGCCCACCCGAGGAGAGTTATGGCTACACCTTC.